A single TCR beta chain is shown here with its context. Sequenced by immunoSEQ multiplex PCR; TCRdb stores in-frame clones only, minus some. Of some 94,000 clones in the sample, roughly nine tenths were seen once. The data are from a study of OX40 agonist ivuxolimab in advanced cancers. Study in general: Eligibility admitted prior anti-PD-1, anti-PD-L1 or anti-CTLA-4 therapy; about 42% had some. Three patients, one with hepatocellular carcinoma and two with cutaneous melanoma, achieved partial responses.

CDR1 GTSNPN and CDR2 SVGIG come from the germline V gene (reference sequence). This CDR3 is 13 amino acids long. Trimming stripped 5 bases from V and 5 bases from J, with 15 bases between. This clonotype originated in an adult with an advanced solid tumor such as melanoma, head and neck, liver or kidney cancer. The source was CD4+ or CD8+ T cells sorted from blood, collected in a trial of the OX40 agonist ivuxolimab. The J gene is TRBJ2-5, the V gene TRBV30; D possibly corresponds to TRBD2 (6 bases). The CDR3 nucleotides read TGTGCCTGGGGGCTGACTAGGGTGGAGACCCAGTACTTC. This translates into CAWGLTRVETQYF.